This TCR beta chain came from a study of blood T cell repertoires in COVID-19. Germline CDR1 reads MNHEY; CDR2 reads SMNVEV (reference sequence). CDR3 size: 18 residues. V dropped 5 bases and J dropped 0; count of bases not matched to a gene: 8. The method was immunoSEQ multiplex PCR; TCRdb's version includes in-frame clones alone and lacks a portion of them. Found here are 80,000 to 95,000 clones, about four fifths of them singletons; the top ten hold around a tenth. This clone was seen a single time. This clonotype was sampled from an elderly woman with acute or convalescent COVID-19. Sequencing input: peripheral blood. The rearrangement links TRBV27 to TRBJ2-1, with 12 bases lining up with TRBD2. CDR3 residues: CASSPPSGRANSYNEQFF. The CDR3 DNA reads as TGTGCCAGCAGTCCTCCTAGCGGGAGGGCCAACTCCTACAATGAGCAGTTCTTC.